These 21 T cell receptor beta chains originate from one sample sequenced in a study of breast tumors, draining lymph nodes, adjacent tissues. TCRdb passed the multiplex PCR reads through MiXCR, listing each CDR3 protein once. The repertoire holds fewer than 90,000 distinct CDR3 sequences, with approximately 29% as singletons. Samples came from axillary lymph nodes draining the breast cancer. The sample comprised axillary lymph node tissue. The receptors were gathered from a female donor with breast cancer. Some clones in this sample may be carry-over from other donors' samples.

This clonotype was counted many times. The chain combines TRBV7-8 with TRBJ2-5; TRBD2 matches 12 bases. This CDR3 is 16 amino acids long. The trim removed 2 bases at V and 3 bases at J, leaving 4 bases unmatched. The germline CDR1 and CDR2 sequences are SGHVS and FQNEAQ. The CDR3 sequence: CASSLRLAGVKETQYF. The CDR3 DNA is TGTGCCAGCAGCTTAAGACTAGCGGGAGTCAAAGAGACCCAGTACTTC. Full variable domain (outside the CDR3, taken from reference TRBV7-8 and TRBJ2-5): GAGVSQSPRYKVAKRGQDVALRCDPISGHVSLFWYQQALGQGPEFLTYFQNEAQLDKSGLPSDRFFAERPEGSVSTLKIQRTQQEDSAVYLCASSLRLAGVKETQYFGPGTRLLVL.

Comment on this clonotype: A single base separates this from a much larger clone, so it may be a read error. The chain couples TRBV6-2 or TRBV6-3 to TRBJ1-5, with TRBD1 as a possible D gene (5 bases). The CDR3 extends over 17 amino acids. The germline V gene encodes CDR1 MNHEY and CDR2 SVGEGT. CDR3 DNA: TGTGCAGGCCCAAAGGGCCAGGGAGAGAATAACAATCAGCCCCAGCATTTT. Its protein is CAGPKGQGENNNQPQHF.

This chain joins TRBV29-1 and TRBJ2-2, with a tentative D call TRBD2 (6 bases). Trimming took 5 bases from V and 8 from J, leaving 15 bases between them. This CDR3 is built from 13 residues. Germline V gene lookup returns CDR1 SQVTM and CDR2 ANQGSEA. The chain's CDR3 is CSVNPRERGELFF. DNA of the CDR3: TGCAGCGTTAACCCCCGGGAGAGGGGGGAGCTGTTTTTT.

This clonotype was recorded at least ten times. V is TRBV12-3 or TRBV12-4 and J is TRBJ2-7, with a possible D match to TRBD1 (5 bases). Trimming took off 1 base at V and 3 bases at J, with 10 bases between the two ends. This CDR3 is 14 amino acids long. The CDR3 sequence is CASSLGRAIYEQYF. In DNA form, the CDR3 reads TGTGCCAGCAGTTTAGGCAGGGCGATCTACGAGCAGTACTTC.

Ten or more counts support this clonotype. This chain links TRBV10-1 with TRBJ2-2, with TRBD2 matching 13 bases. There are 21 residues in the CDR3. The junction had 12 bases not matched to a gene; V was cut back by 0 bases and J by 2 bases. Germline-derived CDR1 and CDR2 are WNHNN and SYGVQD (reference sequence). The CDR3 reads CASSESTRTSGSHGNTGELFF. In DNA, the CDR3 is TGCGCCAGCAGTGAGTCGACTCGGACTAGCGGGAGTCATGGAAACACCGGGGAGCTGTTTTTT.

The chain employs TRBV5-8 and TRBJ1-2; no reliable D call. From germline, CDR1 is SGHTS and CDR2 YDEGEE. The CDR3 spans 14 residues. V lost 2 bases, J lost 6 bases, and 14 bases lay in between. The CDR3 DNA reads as TGTGCCAGCAGCTTCGGATTGGAGCGGAATGGCTACACCTTC. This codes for CASSFGLERNGYTF.

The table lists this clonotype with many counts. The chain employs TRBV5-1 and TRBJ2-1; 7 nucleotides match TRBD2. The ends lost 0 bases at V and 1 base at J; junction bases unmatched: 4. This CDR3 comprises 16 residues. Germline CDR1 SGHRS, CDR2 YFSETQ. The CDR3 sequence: CASSLGRSGSYNEQFF. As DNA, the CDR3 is TGCGCCAGCAGCTTGGGACGTAGCGGGTCCTACAATGAGCAGTTCTTC.

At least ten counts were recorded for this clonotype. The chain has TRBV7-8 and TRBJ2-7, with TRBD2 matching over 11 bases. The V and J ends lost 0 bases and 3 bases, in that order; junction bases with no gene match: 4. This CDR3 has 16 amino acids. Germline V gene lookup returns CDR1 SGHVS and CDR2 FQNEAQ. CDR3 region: CASSLAFTSGGYEQYF. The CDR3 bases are TGTGCCAGCAGCTTAGCGTTCACTAGCGGGGGCTACGAGCAGTACTTC.

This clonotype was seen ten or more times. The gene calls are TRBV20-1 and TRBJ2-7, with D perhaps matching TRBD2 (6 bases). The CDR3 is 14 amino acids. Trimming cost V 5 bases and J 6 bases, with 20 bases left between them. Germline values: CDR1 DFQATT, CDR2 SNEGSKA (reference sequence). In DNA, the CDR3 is TGCAGTGCTCCCCCCCTCTTGACGGGGGTCGAGCAGTACTTC. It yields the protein CSAPPLLTGVEQYF.

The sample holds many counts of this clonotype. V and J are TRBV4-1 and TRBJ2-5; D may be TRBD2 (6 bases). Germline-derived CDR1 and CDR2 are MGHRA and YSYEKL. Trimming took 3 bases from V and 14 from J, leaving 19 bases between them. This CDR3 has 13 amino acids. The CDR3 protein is CASSQPLASGLYF. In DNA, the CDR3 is TGCGCCAGCAGCCAGCCGCTGGCCAGCGGGCTTTACTTC.

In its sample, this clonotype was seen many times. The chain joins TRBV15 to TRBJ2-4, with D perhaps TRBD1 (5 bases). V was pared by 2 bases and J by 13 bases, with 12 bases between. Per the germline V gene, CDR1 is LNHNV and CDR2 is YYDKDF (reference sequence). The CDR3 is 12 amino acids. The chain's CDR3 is CATSRSLTEQYF. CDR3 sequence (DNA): TGTGCCACCAGCAGATCCTTGACAGAACAGTACTTC.

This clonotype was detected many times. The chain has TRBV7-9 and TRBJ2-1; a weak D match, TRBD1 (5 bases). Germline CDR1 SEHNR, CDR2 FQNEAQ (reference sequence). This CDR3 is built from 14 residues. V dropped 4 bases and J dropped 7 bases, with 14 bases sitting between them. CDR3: CASSSPYSGNEQFF. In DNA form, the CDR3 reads TGTGCCAGCAGCTCCCCATACTCAGGGAATGAGCAGTTCTTC.

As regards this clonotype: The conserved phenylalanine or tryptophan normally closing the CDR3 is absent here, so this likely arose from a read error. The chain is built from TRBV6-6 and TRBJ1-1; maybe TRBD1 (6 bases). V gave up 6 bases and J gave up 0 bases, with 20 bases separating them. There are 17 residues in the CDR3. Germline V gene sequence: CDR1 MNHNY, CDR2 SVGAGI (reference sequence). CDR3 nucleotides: TGTGCCAGCAGATTCGTAGGGGGACGGACGATGAACACTGAAGCTTTCTTG. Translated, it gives CASRFVGGRTMNTEAFL.

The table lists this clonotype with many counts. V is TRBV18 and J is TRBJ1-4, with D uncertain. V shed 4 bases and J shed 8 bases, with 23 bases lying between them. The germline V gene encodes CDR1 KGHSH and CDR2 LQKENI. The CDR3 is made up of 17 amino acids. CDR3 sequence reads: CASSRNLGSRPGEKLFF. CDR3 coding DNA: TGTGCCAGCTCACGGAACTTAGGATCCCGACCCGGGGAAAAACTGTTTTTT. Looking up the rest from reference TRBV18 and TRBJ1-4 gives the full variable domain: NAGVMQNPRHLVRRRGQEARLRCSPMKGHSHVYWYRQLPEEGLKFMVYLQKENIIDESGMPKERFSAEFPKEGPSILRIQQVVRGDSAAYFCASSRNLGSRPGEKLFFGSGTQLSVL.

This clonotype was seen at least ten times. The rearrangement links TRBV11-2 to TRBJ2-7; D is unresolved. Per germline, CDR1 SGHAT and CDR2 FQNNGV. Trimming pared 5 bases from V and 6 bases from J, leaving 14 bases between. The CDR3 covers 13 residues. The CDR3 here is CASSQNTLSEQYF. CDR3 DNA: TGTGCCAGCAGCCAAAACACCTTATCCGAGCAGTACTTC.

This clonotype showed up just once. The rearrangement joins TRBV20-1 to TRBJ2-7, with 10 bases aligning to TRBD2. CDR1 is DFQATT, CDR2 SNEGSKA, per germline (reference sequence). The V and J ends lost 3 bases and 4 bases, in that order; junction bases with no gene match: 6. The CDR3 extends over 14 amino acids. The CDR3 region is CSASRTSGPYEQYF. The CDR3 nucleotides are TGCAGTGCTAGTCGGACTAGCGGTCCATACGAGCAGTACTTC.

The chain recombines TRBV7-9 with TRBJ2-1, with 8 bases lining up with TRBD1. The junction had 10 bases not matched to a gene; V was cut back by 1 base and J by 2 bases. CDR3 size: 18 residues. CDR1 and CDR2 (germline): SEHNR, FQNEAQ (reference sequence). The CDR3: CASSLVALTGVAYNEQFF. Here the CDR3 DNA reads TGTGCCAGCAGCTTAGTGGCCCTGACAGGGGTGGCCTACAATGAGCAGTTCTTC.

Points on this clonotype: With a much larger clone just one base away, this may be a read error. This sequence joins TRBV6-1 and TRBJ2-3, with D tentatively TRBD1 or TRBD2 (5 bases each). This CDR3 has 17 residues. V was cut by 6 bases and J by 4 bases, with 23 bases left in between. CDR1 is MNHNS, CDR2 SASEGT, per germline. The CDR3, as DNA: TGTGCCAGCAGACTGAACCCAGGGACGGAAAGCGCAGATACGCAGTATTTT. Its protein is CASRLNPGTESADTQYF.

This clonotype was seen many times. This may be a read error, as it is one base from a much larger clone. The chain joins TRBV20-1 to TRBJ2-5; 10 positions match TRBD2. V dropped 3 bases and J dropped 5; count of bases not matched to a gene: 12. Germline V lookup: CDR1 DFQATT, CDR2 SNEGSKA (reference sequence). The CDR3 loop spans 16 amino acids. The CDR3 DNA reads TGCAGTGCTAGTGCGGGACTAGCGAGAGCGGTGGAGACCCAGTACTTC. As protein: CSASAGLARAVETQYF.

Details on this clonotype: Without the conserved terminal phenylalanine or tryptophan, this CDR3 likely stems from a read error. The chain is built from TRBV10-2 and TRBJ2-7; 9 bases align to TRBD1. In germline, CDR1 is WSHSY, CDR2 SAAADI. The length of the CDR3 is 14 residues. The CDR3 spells CAGSHPGQGYEQYL. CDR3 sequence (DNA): TGCGCCGGCAGCCATCCGGGACAGGGTTACGAGCAGTACCTC.

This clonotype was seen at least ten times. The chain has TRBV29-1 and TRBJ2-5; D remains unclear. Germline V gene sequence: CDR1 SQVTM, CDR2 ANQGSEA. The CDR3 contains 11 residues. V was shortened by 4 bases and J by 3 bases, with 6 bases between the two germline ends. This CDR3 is CSVVTEETQYF. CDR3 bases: TGCAGCGTTGTGACGGAAGAGACCCAGTACTTC.